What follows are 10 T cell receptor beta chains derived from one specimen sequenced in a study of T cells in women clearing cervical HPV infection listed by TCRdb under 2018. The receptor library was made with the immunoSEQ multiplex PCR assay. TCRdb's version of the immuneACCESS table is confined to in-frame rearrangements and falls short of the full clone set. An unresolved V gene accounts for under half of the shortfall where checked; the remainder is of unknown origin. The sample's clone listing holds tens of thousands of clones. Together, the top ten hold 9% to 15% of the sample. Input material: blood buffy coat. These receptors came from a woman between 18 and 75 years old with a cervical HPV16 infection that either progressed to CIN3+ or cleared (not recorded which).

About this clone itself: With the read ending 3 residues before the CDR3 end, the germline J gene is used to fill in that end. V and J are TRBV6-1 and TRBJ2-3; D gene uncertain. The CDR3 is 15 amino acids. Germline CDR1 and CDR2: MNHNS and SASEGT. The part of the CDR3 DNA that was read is TGTGCCAGCAGTGAAACCACCTATAGCAATCAGCCG. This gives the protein CASSETTYSNQP. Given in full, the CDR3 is CASSETTYSNQPQYF.

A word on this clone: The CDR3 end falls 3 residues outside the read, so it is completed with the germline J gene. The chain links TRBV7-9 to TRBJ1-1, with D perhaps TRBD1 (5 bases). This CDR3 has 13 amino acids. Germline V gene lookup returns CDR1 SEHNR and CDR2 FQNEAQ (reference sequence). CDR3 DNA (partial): TGTGCCAGCAGCTACTCCGGGGGAGGAGGA. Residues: CASSYSGGGG. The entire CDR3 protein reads CASSYSGGGGAFF.

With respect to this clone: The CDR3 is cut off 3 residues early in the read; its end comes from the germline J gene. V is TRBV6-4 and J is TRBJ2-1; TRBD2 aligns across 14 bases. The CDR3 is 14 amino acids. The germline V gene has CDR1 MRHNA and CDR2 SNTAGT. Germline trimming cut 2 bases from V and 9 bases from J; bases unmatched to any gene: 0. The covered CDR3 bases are TGTGCCAGCAGTGACGGGACTAGCGGGAGTGAG. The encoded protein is CASSDGTSGSE. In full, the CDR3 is CASSDGTSGSEQFF.

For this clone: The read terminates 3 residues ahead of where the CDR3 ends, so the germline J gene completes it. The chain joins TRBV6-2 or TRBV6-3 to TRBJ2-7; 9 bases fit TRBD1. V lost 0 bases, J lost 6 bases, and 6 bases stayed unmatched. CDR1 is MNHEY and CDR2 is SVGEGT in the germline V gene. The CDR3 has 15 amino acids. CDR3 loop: CASSYSRTGASEQYF. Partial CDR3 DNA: TGTGCCAGCAGTTACTCAAGGACAGGGGCAAGCGAG.

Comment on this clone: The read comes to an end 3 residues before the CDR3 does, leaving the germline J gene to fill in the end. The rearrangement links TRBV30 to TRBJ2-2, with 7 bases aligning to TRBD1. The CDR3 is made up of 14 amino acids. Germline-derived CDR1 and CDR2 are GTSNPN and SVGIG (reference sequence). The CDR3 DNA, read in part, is TGTGCCTGGAACCAGGGACAGAAGAATGAAAAG. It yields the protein CAWNQGQKNEK. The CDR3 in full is CAWNQGQKNEKLFF. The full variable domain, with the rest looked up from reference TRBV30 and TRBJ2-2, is SQTIHQWPATLVQPVGSPLSLECTVEGTSNPNLYWYRQAAGRGLQLLFYSVGIGQISSEVPQNLSASRPQDRQFILSSKKLLLSDSGFYLCAWNQGQKNEKLFFGEGSRLTVL.

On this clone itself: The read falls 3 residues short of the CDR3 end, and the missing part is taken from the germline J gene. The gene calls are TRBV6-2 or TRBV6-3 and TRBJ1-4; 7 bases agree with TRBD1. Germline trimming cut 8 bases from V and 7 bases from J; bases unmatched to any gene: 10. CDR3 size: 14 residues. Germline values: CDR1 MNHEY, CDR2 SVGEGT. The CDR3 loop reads CASCEQGRSEKLFF. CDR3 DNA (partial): TGTGCCAGCTGCGAACAGGGGAGGAGTGAAAAA.

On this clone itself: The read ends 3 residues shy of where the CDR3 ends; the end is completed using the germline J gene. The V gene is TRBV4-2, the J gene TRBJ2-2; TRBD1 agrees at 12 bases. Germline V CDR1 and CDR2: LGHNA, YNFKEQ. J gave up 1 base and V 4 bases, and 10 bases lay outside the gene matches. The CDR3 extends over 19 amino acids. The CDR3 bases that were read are TGTGCCAGCAGCCGCCGGGACAGGGGGCGGATAAGGAACACCGGGGAG. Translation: CASSRRDRGRIRNTGE. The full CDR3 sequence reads CASSRRDRGRIRNTGELFF.

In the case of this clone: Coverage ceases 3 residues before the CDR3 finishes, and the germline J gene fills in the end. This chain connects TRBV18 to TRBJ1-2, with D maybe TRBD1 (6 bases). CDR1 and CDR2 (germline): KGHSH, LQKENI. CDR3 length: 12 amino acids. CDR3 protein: CASSGDTNDYTF. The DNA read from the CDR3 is TGTGCCAGCTCAGGGGACACGAACGAC.

The CDR3 DNA, read in part, is TGTGCCAGCAGAACCCTATCAGCGGGAGGGAACTACGAG. Its protein is CASRTLSAGGNYE. The complete CDR3 reads CASRTLSAGGNYEQYF. The chain combines TRBV6-2 or TRBV6-3 with TRBJ2-7; the match to TRBD2 covers 10 bases. The read finishes 3 residues shy of the CDR3 end, and the germline J gene is used to complete it. Trimming removed 6 bases from V and 3 bases from J; junction bases left unmatched: 11. Germline lookup yields CDR1 MNHEY and CDR2 SVGEGT. This CDR3 has 16 residues.

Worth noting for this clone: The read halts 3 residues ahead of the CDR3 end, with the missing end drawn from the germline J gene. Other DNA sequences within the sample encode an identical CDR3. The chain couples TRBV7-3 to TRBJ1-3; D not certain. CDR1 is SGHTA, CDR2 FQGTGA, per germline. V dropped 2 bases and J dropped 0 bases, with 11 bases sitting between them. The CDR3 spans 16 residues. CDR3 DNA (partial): TGTGCCAGCAGCTTAGGGCCGGGGAGCTCTGGAAACACC. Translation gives CASSLGPGSSGNT. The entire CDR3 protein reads CASSLGPGSSGNTIYF.